These 24 T cell receptor beta chains share one sample of origin, sequenced in a study of early T cells in non-severe SARS-CoV-2 infection. MiXCR was run by TCRdb on the 5' RACE reads, yielding one entry per CDR3 protein. The sample shows approximately 84,000 distinct CDR3 sequences, about 16% of them seen only once. The sequenced sample was whole blood. These receptors were collected from an adult who was a healthcare worker with PCR-confirmed SARS-CoV-2 infection or an uninfected control (not recorded which).

V and J are TRBV6-5 and TRBJ2-1; 8 bases are a match to TRBD2. Germline CDR1 reads MNHEY; CDR2 reads SVGAGI. After removal of 7 bases from V and 10 bases from J, the junction contained 6 bases not matched to a gene. This CDR3 region has 12 residues. The CDR3 protein is CASNGRAQEQFF. In nucleotides, the CDR3 is TGTGCCAGCAACGGGAGGGCCCAGGAGCAGTTCTTC.

This clonotype was detected many times. The chain recombines TRBV27 with TRBJ2-7; D unresolved. With 5 bases removed from V and 0 bases from J, the gap between germline ends came to 11 bases. There are 14 residues in the CDR3. Germline-derived CDR1 and CDR2 are MNHEY and SMNVEV (reference sequence). CDR3 residues: CASSPSPSSYEQYF. The CDR3 DNA reads TGTGCCAGCAGTCCAAGCCCCTCCTCCTACGAGCAGTACTTC.

This chain connects TRBV7-9 to TRBJ2-1; tentative D call: TRBD1 (6 bases). In germline, CDR1 is SEHNR, CDR2 FQNEAQ (reference sequence). This CDR3 has 15 amino acids. V was trimmed by 5 bases and J by 5 bases, leaving 16 bases between them. The DNA for the CDR3 is TGTGCCAGCAGCCCAGGGGCGGGTGTGAACAATGAGCAGTTCTTC. Translation gives CASSPGAGVNNEQFF.

This clonotype was counted ten times or more. The chain is built from TRBV28 and TRBJ2-3; a possible D gene is TRBD2 (7 bases). The germline V gene has CDR1 MDHEN and CDR2 SYDVKM. V dropped 8 bases and J dropped 12 bases, with 18 bases sitting between them. The CDR3 covers 12 residues. CDR3 DNA: TGTGCCAGCGGGGGGGACATCCTGTTCCAGTATTTT. Translation gives CASGGDILFQYF.

This clonotype was found many times. V is TRBV12-3 or TRBV12-4 and J is TRBJ2-2, with 12 bases fitting TRBD2. The V gene end was trimmed by 2 bases and the J gene end by 6 bases; junction bases not matched to a gene: 4. There are 16 residues in the CDR3. The CDR3 loop reads CASSLSLAGGSGELFF. Here the CDR3 DNA reads TGTGCCAGCAGTTTAAGTCTAGCGGGAGGGTCCGGGGAGCTGTTTTTT.

There are a few counts of this clonotype. J is TRBJ2-3 and V is TRBV11-2; the D gene is possibly TRBD2 (5 bases). CDR3 size: 16 residues. Germline V gene data show CDR1 as SGHAT and CDR2 as FQNNGV. Trimming pared 5 bases from V and 4 bases from J, leaving 19 bases between. The CDR3: CASSPRRAYSADTQYF. The CDR3 nucleotides read TGTGCCAGCAGCCCCCGGCGGGCCTACAGCGCAGATACGCAGTATTTT.

This clonotype has a handful of counts. The V call is TRBV28, the J call TRBJ2-5; 9 bases line up with TRBD2. Germline CDR1 reads MDHEN; CDR2 reads SYDVKM. J lost 5 bases, V lost 4 bases, and 14 bases had no gene match. The CDR3 spans 17 residues. The CDR3 reads CASSSGTSSFSLETQYF. The CDR3, as DNA: TGTGCCAGCAGTTCCGGGACTAGCAGTTTCTCGTTGGAGACCCAGTACTTC.

This clonotype was observed a few times. The chain is built from TRBV20-1 and TRBJ1-5; TRBD1 might be the D (5 bases). The germline V gene has CDR1 DFQATT and CDR2 SNEGSKA (reference sequence). V shed 1 base and J shed 10 bases, with 14 bases lying between them. This CDR3 is built from 13 residues. Here the CDR3 reads CSARVGGGGPQHF. CDR3 bases: TGCAGTGCTAGAGTCGGAGGCGGGGGACCCCAGCATTTT.

The gene calls are TRBV9 and TRBJ2-7, with D unclear. The CDR3 runs to 14 residues. Germline values: CDR1 SGDLS, CDR2 YYNGEE. V lost 4 bases to trimming and J lost 3 bases, with 14 bases between them. The CDR3 spells CASSPLGFGYEQYF. CDR3 nucleotides: TGTGCCAGCAGCCCACTCGGATTCGGCTACGAGCAGTACTTC.

This clonotype was picked up a small number of times. This chain uses TRBV29-1 with TRBJ2-7; D is possibly TRBD1 or TRBD2 (5 bases each). V was shortened by 3 bases and J by 5 bases, with 17 bases between the two germline ends. CDR1 is SQVTM and CDR2 is ANQGSEA in the germline V gene. This CDR3 has 14 amino acids. The CDR3 region has the DNA TGCAGCGTTGACCTGGGGGACGTCAACGACGAGCAGTACTTC. Protein product: CSVDLGDVNDEQYF.

The chain has TRBV28 and TRBJ2-3; maybe TRBD1 (6 bases). From germline, CDR1 is MDHEN and CDR2 SYDVKM. CDR3 length equals 14 residues. V lost 3 bases, J lost 4 bases, and 11 bases lay in between. The CDR3 loop is CASSLSGVADTQYF. CDR3 sequence (DNA): TGTGCCAGCAGTTTGTCAGGGGTTGCAGATACGCAGTATTTT.

This clonotype has more than one count but fewer than ten. The rearrangement links TRBV12-3 or TRBV12-4 to TRBJ1-1, with 9 bases that match TRBD1. With 2 bases clipped from V and 10 bases from J, the junction kept 17 bases outside the gene matches. CDR3 length: 17 amino acids. CDR3 sequence: CASSLRQGQGGVRRAFF. The CDR3 DNA follows: TGTGCCAGCAGTTTAAGGCAGGGACAGGGAGGAGTGCGGAGAGCTTTCTTT.

The rearrangement links TRBV28 to TRBJ2-7, with D maybe TRBD1 (5 bases). The CDR3 spans 15 residues. Deletions cut 6 bases from V and 0 bases from J, with 15 bases between. Germline V lookup: CDR1 MDHEN, CDR2 SYDVKM. The CDR3 DNA reads as TGTGCCAGCAGCAGCTATAGGACATCCTCCTACGAGCAGTACTTC. The encoded protein is CASSSYRTSSYEQYF.

V and J are TRBV9 and TRBJ2-1; D remains ambiguous. CDR3 length: 16 amino acids. Between the trimmed V and J ends, which lost 6 bases and 0 bases, there was a span of 16 bases. The V gene's germline CDR1 is SGDLS and CDR2 YYNGEE. CDR3 sequence reads: CASNYLVLYSYNEQFF. Written as DNA, the CDR3 is TGTGCCAGCAATTATCTGGTACTTTACTCCTACAATGAGCAGTTCTTC.

The genes are TRBV28 and TRBJ1-1, with D uncertain. The germline V gene has CDR1 MDHEN and CDR2 SYDVKM. This CDR3 contains 11 residues. V was cut by 8 bases and J by 6 bases, with 10 bases left in between. The CDR3 is CASHVGSEAFF. CDR3 DNA sequence: TGTGCCAGCCATGTGGGTTCTGAAGCTTTCTTT.

The chain joins TRBV30 to TRBJ1-4; no definite D call. Germline lookup yields CDR1 GTSNPN and CDR2 SVGIG (reference sequence). The CDR3 is 14 amino acids. Trimming shortened V by 0 bases and J by 5 bases, and 10 bases separated the two germline ends. The CDR3 coding sequence is TGTGCCTGGAGTGTCGGCCAGCTAAATGAAAAACTGTTTTTT. Its translation: CAWSVGQLNEKLFF. Using reference TRBV30 and TRBJ1-4 for the parts outside the CDR3, the full variable domain is SQTIHQWPATLVQPVGSPLSLECTVEGTSNPNLYWYRQAAGRGLQLLFYSVGIGQISSEVPQNLSASRPQDRQFILSSKKLLLSDSGFYLCAWSVGQLNEKLFFGSGTQLSVL.

This chain links TRBV29-1 with TRBJ2-3, with a tentative D call TRBD2 (6 bases). Germline assignment: CDR1 SQVTM and CDR2 ANQGSEA. V gave up 6 bases and J gave up 2 bases, with 15 bases separating them. The CDR3 consists of 14 residues. CDR3 nucleotides: TGCAGCGTCGACCCGGGACTCCACACAGATACGCAGTATTTT. Amino acids: CSVDPGLHTDTQYF.

The table lists this clonotype with a few counts. The chain has TRBV19 and TRBJ2-7; 10 bases map to TRBD1. Germline loops: CDR1 LNHDA, CDR2 SQIVND (reference sequence). There are 14 residues in the CDR3. The V and J ends lost 4 bases and 3 bases, in that order; junction bases with no gene match: 3. The CDR3 protein is CASSRQGAGYEQYF. CDR3 nucleotide sequence: TGTGCCAGTAGTAGACAGGGGGCAGGCTACGAGCAGTACTTC.

This clonotype was counted ten times or more. The chain employs TRBV20-1 and TRBJ1-5, with 9 bases matching TRBD1. The CDR3 covers 17 residues. Germline CDR1 is DFQATT and CDR2 is SNEGSKA (reference sequence). V lost 3 bases and J lost 0; bases outside the gene matches: 9. The CDR3 DNA is TGCAGTGCTAGGGCCGACAGGGGGAAGTATAGCAATCAGCCCCAGCATTTT. It encodes CSARADRGKYSNQPQHF.

The rearrangement links TRBV7-6 to TRBJ2-2, with D unclear. Germline V lookup: CDR1 SGHVS, CDR2 FNYEAQ. The CDR3 is 12 residues long. V was clipped by 3 bases and J by 6 bases, with 5 bases between them. CDR3 coding DNA: TGTGCCAGCAGCTTGCCAGCCGGGGAGCTGTTTTTT. Amino acid sequence: CASSLPAGELFF.

Many counts were recorded for this clonotype. The gene calls are TRBV12-3 or TRBV12-4 and TRBJ2-3, with 11 bases fitting TRBD2. Losses at the gene ends were 6 bases for V and 4 bases for J; bases not matched to a gene: 3. There are 14 residues in the CDR3. The CDR3 protein is CASSTSGSADTQYF. The DNA for the CDR3 is TGTGCCAGCAGCACTAGCGGGAGCGCAGATACGCAGTATTTT.

This chain connects TRBV20-1 to TRBJ2-1; possibly TRBD1 for D (6 bases). The length of the CDR3 is 16 residues. CDR1 and CDR2 from the germline V gene are DFQATT and SNEGSKA (reference sequence). Trimming took off 0 bases at V and 5 bases at J, with 17 bases between the two ends. The CDR3 region is CSARDFRGSANNEQFF. For the CDR3, the DNA is TGCAGTGCTAGAGATTTCAGGGGTAGCGCAAACAATGAGCAGTTCTTC.

The CDR3 is CASSEVGTLKNIQYF. The CDR3 nucleotides are TGTGCCAGCAGTGAAGTAGGGACACTGAAAAACATTCAGTACTTC. The V gene is TRBV2, the J gene TRBJ2-4; perhaps TRBD1 as D (6 bases). CDR1 is SNHLY, CDR2 FYNNEI, per germline. V was clipped by 1 base and J by 4 bases, with 11 bases between them. This CDR3 has 15 amino acids.

There are many counts of this clonotype. The CDR3 here is CASSIFNQGLLSTNEKLFF. CDR3 DNA: TGTGCCAGCAGTATATTCAACCAGGGTTTGCTATCCACTAATGAAAAACTGTTTTTT. The V and J genes are TRBV6-6 and TRBJ1-4; TRBD1 might be the D (5 bases). Germline V gene data show CDR1 as MNHNY and CDR2 as SVGAGI (reference sequence). V gave up 5 bases and J gave up 2 bases, with 24 bases separating them. This CDR3 contains 19 residues.